The 18 T cell receptor beta chains below all came from one sample that was sequenced in a study of blood T cell repertoires in COVID-19. Generated by immunoSEQ multiplex PCR, the TCRdb table keeps only in-frame clones and is missing some. Of about 280,000 clones in the sample, around nine tenths were seen once. The sample consisted of peripheral blood. All receptors come from a woman between 35 and 50 years old who had recovered from COVID-19.

This chain uses TRBV3-1 (or the pseudogene TRBV3-2) with TRBJ2-7; perhaps TRBD1 as D (6 bases). The CDR3 is 14 residues long. Germline V gene data show CDR1 as LGHDT and CDR2 as YNNKEL (reference sequence). V lost 4 bases, J lost 3 bases, and 13 bases lay in between. The CDR3 loop reads CASSPLQGGYEQYF. CDR3 coding DNA: TGTGCCAGCAGCCCTCTACAAGGGGGCTACGAGCAGTACTTC.

The rearrangement links TRBV27 to TRBJ1-5; 9 bases are a match to TRBD1. The V and J ends lost 5 bases and 4 bases, in that order; junction bases with no gene match: 3. The CDR3 spans 14 residues. The germline V gene encodes CDR1 MNHEY and CDR2 SMNVEV (reference sequence). The CDR3: CASSGGTGNQPQHF. CDR3 in DNA: TGTGCCAGCAGTGGAGGGACAGGGAATCAGCCCCAGCATTTT.

The chain links TRBV28 to TRBJ1-1, with a tentative D call TRBD1 (6 bases). The ends were cut back, 5 bases at V and 1 base at J, with 17 bases in the middle. Germline CDR1 is MDHEN and CDR2 is SYDVKM. The CDR3 spans 16 residues. The CDR3 spells CASSVGGALPNTEAFF. CDR3 DNA: TGTGCCAGCAGTGTTGGGGGCGCTCTCCCGAACACTGAAGCTTTCTTT.

In regard to this clone: Other nucleotide sequences from this sample produce the same CDR3. V and J are TRBV18 and TRBJ2-3; the match to TRBD2 covers 13 bases. CDR3 length: 15 amino acids. The V segment lost 3 bases and the J segment 4 bases; nucleotides outside the gene matches: 1. In germline, CDR1 is KGHSH, CDR2 LQKENI. The CDR3 DNA follows: TGTGCCAGCTCACCTGGACTAGCGGGAGCAGATACGCAGTATTTT. The encoded protein is CASSPGLAGADTQYF.

This chain uses TRBV28 with TRBJ2-7, with TRBD2 matching 13 bases. This CDR3 has 15 amino acids. CDR1 is MDHEN, CDR2 SYDVKM, per germline. Trimming removed 5 bases from V and 2 bases from J; junction bases left unmatched: 3. The CDR3 coding sequence is TGTGCCAGCAGTCTTGGACTAGCGGGAGCCTACGAGCAGTACTTC. Translated: CASSLGLAGAYEQYF.

J is TRBJ2-2 and V is TRBV18, with a weak D call TRBD2 (6 bases). Between the trimmed V and J ends, which lost 3 bases and 0 bases, there was a span of 8 bases. CDR1 and CDR2 from the germline V gene are KGHSH and LQKENI. The length of the CDR3 is 15 residues. The CDR3 DNA is TGTGCCAGCTCACCTACTAGCCCGAACACCGGGGAGCTGTTTTTT. The encoded protein is CASSPTSPNTGELFF.

The chain carries TRBV9 and TRBJ1-1; D call uncertain. This CDR3 region has 14 residues. CDR1 is SGDLS and CDR2 is YYNGEE in the germline V gene. The V and J ends lost 7 bases and 1 base respectively, with 14 bases between them. The CDR3 DNA follows: TGTGCCAGCTCCCCCCACACAGAGAACACTGAAGCTTTCTTT. Its translation is CASSPHTENTEAFF.

The rearrangement links TRBV6-5 to TRBJ1-3; 11 nucleotides agree with TRBD1. This CDR3 contains 13 residues. The germline CDR1 and CDR2 sequences are MNHEY and SVGAGI. The junction had 3 bases not matched to a gene; V was cut back by 6 bases and J by 8 bases. CDR3 protein: CASSRDRGYTIYF. The CDR3 DNA sequence: TGTGCCAGCAGCCGGGACAGGGGGTACACCATATATTTT.

The chain is built from TRBV7-9 and TRBJ1-4, with D unclear. Per the germline V gene, CDR1 is SEHNR and CDR2 is FQNEAQ (reference sequence). Trimming took 5 bases from V and 0 from J, leaving 10 bases between them. The CDR3 covers 15 residues. The CDR3 sequence is CASSPATATNEKLFF. The CDR3 nucleotides are TGTGCCAGCAGCCCAGCGACTGCAACTAATGAAAAACTGTTTTTT. The whole variable domain, remainder taken from reference TRBV7-9 and TRBJ1-4, is DTGVSQNPRHKITKRGQNVTFRCDPISEHNRLYWYRQTLGQGPEFLTYFQNEAQLEKSRLLSDRFSAERPKGSFSTLEIQRTEQGDSAMYLCASSPATATNEKLFFGSGTQLSVL.

The chain combines TRBV3-1 (or the pseudogene TRBV3-2) with TRBJ2-1; a possible D gene is TRBD2 (5 bases). This CDR3 region has 15 residues. Per germline, CDR1 LGHDT and CDR2 YNNKEL (reference sequence). Trimming removed 4 bases from V and 7 bases from J, with 17 bases in between. CDR3 bases: TGTGCCAGCAGCCGTATGAGGGATGTAATGAATGAGCAGTTCTTC. Translated: CASSRMRDVMNEQFF.

In its sample, this clone was seen a few times. The chain joins TRBV10-3 to TRBJ2-2, with D perhaps matching TRBD2 (6 bases). This CDR3 contains 16 residues. V was pared by 6 bases and J by 7 bases, with 21 bases between. From germline, CDR1 is ENHRY and CDR2 SYGVKD. CDR3 region: CAIREEGTHRNGELFF. The DNA for the CDR3 is TGTGCCATCAGGGAGGAGGGGACTCATCGGAACGGGGAGCTGTTTTTT.

The rearrangement uses TRBV28 and TRBJ1-6; no clear D. CDR3 length: 14 amino acids. Trimming pared 7 bases from V and 0 bases from J, leaving 7 bases between. From germline, CDR1 is MDHEN and CDR2 SYDVKM. The CDR3 nucleotides are TGTGCCAGCAAGGGAGACTCCTATAATTCACCCCTCCACTTT. It specifies CASKGDSYNSPLHF.

The CDR3 region has the DNA TGTGCCAGTATGCGGACTAGCGGGAATGAGCAGTTCTTC. Its translation: CASMRTSGNEQFF. This chain links TRBV19 with TRBJ2-1, with 11 nucleotides matching TRBD2. The CDR3 runs to 13 residues. The germline V gene encodes CDR1 LNHDA and CDR2 SQIVND (reference sequence). Losses at the gene ends were 7 bases for V and 7 bases for J; bases not matched to a gene: 3.

The chain has TRBV12-3 or TRBV12-4 and TRBJ2-2; tentative D call: TRBD1 (6 bases). The CDR3 is made up of 13 amino acids. V was clipped by 3 bases and J by 5 bases, with 7 bases between them. CDR3 coding DNA: TGTGCCAGCAGTTTCAGGGGTACCGGGGAGCTGTTTTTT. Its translation is CASSFRGTGELFF.

V is TRBV14 and J is TRBJ2-3, with D possibly being TRBD1 (6 bases). V lost 4 bases to trimming and J lost 2 bases, with 13 bases between them. Germline CDR1 reads SGHDN; CDR2 reads FVKESK. There are 15 residues in the CDR3. This CDR3 is CASSLYQGSTDTQYF. CDR3 coding DNA: TGTGCCAGCAGCCTATATCAGGGGTCCACAGATACGCAGTATTTT.

This chain uses TRBV2 with TRBJ2-7, with 10 bases identical to TRBD1. The V and J ends lost 9 bases and 0 bases, in that order; junction bases with no gene match: 5. CDR3 size: 14 residues. In germline, CDR1 is SNHLY, CDR2 FYNNEI. This CDR3 reads CASERTGGSYEQYF. CDR3 in DNA: TGTGCCAGTGAGCGGACAGGGGGCTCCTACGAGCAGTACTTC.

The chain recombines TRBV30 with TRBJ1-5; TRBD1 might be the D (6 bases). This CDR3 comprises 17 residues. The ends were cut back, 2 bases at V and 6 bases at J, with 23 bases in the middle. CDR1 and CDR2 (germline): GTSNPN, SVGIG (reference sequence). The CDR3 spells CAWSRPKSGTSPQPQHF. DNA of the CDR3: TGTGCCTGGAGTCGGCCGAAATCCGGGACATCCCCTCAGCCCCAGCATTTT.

This chain connects TRBV12-5 to TRBJ2-4; no reliable D call. Deletions cut 9 bases from V and 0 bases from J, with 9 bases between. CDR3 length equals 13 residues. Germline V gene sequence: CDR1 LGHNT, CDR2 FRNRAP. This CDR3 is CASLNLAKNIQYF. The CDR3 DNA sequence: TGTGCTAGCCTAAATCTAGCCAAAAACATTCAGTACTTC.